The rows below give T cell receptor beta chains drawn from one sample of a study of T cell repertoires in cytomegalovirus infection. TCRdb passed the reads through MiXCR, listing each CDR3 protein once. The sample has some 240,000 distinct CDR3 sequences; about 17% are singletons. Sequencing was carried out using CD8+ T cells from PBMCs. The source of these receptors is a human donor in good health (CMV status not recorded). Some clones in this sample may be carry-over from other donors' samples. CDR3s leave out the opening cysteine and the closing phenylalanine or tryptophan.

j_call	v_call	cdr3_length	cdr3_aa
TRBJ2-1	TRBV2	10	ASRGRVNKQF
TRBJ2-5	TRBV6-5	12	ASSSAQGLETQY
TRBJ1-2	TRBV29-1	10	SVEHRRYGYT
TRBJ2-7	TRBV6-5	13	ASSPGTGEPYEQY
TRBJ2-5	TRBV6-5	15	ASSYSRLRGRGETQY
TRBJ2-3	TRBV7-9	13	ASSFYGGATDTQY
TRBJ1-2	TRBV13	13	ASSSGQGENYGYT
TRBJ2-7	TRBV7-9	12	ASSPVGGSYEQY
TRBJ1-3	TRBV2	15	ASSAEGGGFSGNTIY
TRBJ1-1	TRBV29-1	12	SVEDKGARTEAF
TRBJ1-2	TRBV29-1	10	SAIELLYGYT
TRBJ1-6	TRBV20-1	15	SARGETGRVSNSPLH
TRBJ1-6	TRBV5-6	11	ASSLEYNSPLH
TRBJ2-7	TRBV12-3/TRBV12-4	12	ASSFGGFAYEQY
TRBJ2-1	TRBV6-2/TRBV6-3	11	ASSYSETGEQF
TRBJ1-1	TRBV5-4	13	ASSFITGSNTEAF
TRBJ2-5	TRBV20-1	12	SAIRTGGLETQY
TRBJ2-3	TRBV7-9	9	ASGRADTQY
TRBJ2-3	TRBV12-3/TRBV12-4	13	ASSLRGAITDTQY
TRBJ2-7	TRBV6-6	12	ASSYSAETNEQY
TRBJ1-6	TRBV12-3/TRBV12-4	12	ASSPLSTLSHLH
TRBJ2-7	TRBV7-9	12	ASSLAGQPYEQY
TRBJ2-1	TRBV6-5	13	ASSEPLAGGYERF
TRBJ1-6	TRBV5-1	13	ASSPSVGLNSPLH
TRBJ1-1	TRBV2	11	ASPRGADTEAF
TRBJ2-2	TRBV11-2	14	ASSSQLSAITGELF
TRBJ1-2	TRBV28	10	ASTAGFYGYT
TRBJ2-2	TRBV9	15	ASSGNRVRANTGELF
TRBJ2-7	TRBV6-5	13	ASSYKTGGSYEQY
TRBJ1-4	TRBV7-2	13	ASSNWQVFGEKLF
TRBJ1-4	TRBV28	18	ASSFLPGRMRVATNEKLF
TRBJ2-3	TRBV27	14	ASSPPRRGGSDTQY
TRBJ1-2	TRBV12-3/TRBV12-4	13	ASSMTTGIFFGYT
TRBJ2-7	TRBV6-1	11	ASSEDRAYEQY
TRBJ2-2	TRBV6-5	11	ASAGVNTGELF
TRBJ2-1	TRBV20-1	12	SARVGTGPNEQF
TRBJ1-3	TRBV28	13	ASSFGVLVGNTIY
TRBJ2-1	TRBV7-9	15	ASSLWGTSGGAGEQF
TRBJ2-1	TRBV28	11	ASSLQGGNEQF
TRBJ2-3	TRBV11-2	11	ASSFVAADTQY
TRBJ2-1	TRBV7-6	13	ASSHRTGGRNEQF
TRBJ1-6	TRBV15	14	ATSREKRGYNSPLH
TRBJ2-1	TRBV7-2	16	ASSLSSLTAAIYNEQF
TRBJ2-7	TRBV20-1	14	SATPDEGWTRYEQY
TRBJ2-6	TRBV28	11	AWGAAGANVLT
TRBJ2-7	TRBV5-1	12	ASSLVGRVYEQY
TRBJ2-7	TRBV19	11	ASRRDTSYEQY
TRBJ1-4	TRBV6-1	12	ASSLDPTGEKLF
TRBJ1-3	TRBV20-1	16	SARDFGTVTDSGNTIY
TRBJ1-1	TRBV19	12	ASSLQGTNTEAF
TRBJ1-2	TRBV20-1	12	SARDQTVFYGYT
TRBJ1-1	TRBV6-2/TRBV6-3	14	ASSPEVTGGRTEAF
TRBJ2-5	TRBV7-2	13	ASSFQSGGGETQY
TRBJ1-2	TRBV29-1	12	SVEGQGILYGYT
TRBJ1-2	TRBV2	12	ARSTGTGRYGYT
TRBJ2-1	TRBV7-9	13	ASSSGGPRRREQF
TRBJ1-1	TRBV28	11	ASKPGPNTEAF
TRBJ2-3	TRBV27	11	ASSLSTADTQY
TRBJ2-3	TRBV2	11	ASMAGATDTQY
TRBJ2-1	TRBV28	13	ASSLVQRTDNEQF